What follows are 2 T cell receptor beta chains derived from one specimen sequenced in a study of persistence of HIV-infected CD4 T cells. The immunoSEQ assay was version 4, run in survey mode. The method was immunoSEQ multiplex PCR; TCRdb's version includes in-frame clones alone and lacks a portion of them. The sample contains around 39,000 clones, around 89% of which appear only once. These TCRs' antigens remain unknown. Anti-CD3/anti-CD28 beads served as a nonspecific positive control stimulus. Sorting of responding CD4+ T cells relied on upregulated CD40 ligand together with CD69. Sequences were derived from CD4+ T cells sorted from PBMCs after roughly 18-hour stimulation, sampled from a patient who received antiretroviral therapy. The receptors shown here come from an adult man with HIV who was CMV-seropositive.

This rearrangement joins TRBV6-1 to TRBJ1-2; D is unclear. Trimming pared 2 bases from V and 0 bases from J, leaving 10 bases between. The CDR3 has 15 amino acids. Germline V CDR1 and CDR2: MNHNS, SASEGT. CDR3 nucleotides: TGTGCCAGCAGTGAATCTGCAGTCGCTAACTATGGCTACACCTTC. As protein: CASSESAVANYGYTF.

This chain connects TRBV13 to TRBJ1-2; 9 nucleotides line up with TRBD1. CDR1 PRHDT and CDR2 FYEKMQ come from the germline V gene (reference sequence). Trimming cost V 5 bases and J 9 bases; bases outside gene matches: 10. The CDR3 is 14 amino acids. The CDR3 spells CASSARDRERSYTF. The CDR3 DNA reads TGTGCCAGCAGCGCCCGGGACAGGGAGAGGAGCTACACCTTC.